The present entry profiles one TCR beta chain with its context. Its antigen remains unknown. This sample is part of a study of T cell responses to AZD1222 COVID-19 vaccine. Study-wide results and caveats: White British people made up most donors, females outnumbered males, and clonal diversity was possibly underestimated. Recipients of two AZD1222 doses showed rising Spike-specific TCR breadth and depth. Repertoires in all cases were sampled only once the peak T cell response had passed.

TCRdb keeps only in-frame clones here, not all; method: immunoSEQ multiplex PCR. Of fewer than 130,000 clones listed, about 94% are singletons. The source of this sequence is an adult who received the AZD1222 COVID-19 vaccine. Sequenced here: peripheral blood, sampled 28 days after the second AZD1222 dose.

The CDR3 protein is CASSYSTGGGYTF. For the CDR3, the DNA is TGTGCCAGCAGTTACTCGACAGGAGGGGGCTACACCTTC. V and J are TRBV6-5 and TRBJ1-2, with D possibly being TRBD1 (6 bases). The germline V and J ends were trimmed by 0 bases and 8 bases, with 10 bases remaining between them. This CDR3 comprises 13 residues. Germline assignment: CDR1 MNHEY and CDR2 SVGAGI.